This record concerns one TCR beta chain sequence. Its target is unknown. This specimen comes from a study of cytomegalovirus exposure and HLA in healthy donors. The PCR made use of 60 Vbeta and 13 Jbeta primers. The repertoire was sequenced with immunoSEQ multiplex PCR; TCRdb's copy has only in-frame clones and lacks some. The sample has about 57,000 clones; around 83% are singletons. Study-level results: Among TCR beta chains, those listed as cytomegalovirus-associated numbered some 160.

V was cut by 2 bases and J by 0 bases, with 10 bases left in between. CDR3 length: 16 amino acids. CDR1 and CDR2 (germline): MNHNY, SVGAGI (reference sequence). This chain uses TRBV6-6 with TRBJ2-2; D is unclear. The origin of this receptor is a man aged 30-40 years in good health and CMV-seronegative. Input material: PBMCs. For the CDR3, the DNA is TGTGCCAGCAGTTACGGTAGTGTCGCGAACACCGGGGAGCTGTTTTTT. Residues: CASSYGSVANTGELFF.